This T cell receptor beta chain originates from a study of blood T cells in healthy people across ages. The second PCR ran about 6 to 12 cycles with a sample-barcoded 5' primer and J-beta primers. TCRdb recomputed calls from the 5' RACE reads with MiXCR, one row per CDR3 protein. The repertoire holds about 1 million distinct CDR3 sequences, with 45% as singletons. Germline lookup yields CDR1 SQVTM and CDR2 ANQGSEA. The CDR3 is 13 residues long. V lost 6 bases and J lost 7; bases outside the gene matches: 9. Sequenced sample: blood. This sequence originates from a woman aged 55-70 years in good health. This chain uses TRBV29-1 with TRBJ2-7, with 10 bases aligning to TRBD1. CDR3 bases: TGCAGCGTGTCCGGGACAGGGGTGGGAGAGCAGTACTTC. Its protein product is CSVSGTGVGEQYF.